One sample yielded the 4 T cell receptor beta chains listed below, sequenced in a study of identical twins. TCRdb ran MiXCR on the 5' RACE reads and lists one entry per CDR3 protein. The table lists nearly 900,000 distinct CDR3 sequences, more than 9% of them singletons. These data also formed part of another study, on yellow fever vaccine responses in identical twins.

Input material: PBMCs. All receptors come from a woman aged 18-29 years in good health.

The rearrangement uses TRBV9 and TRBJ1-1; D is unresolved. The germline V gene has CDR1 SGDLS and CDR2 YYNGEE. V dropped 4 bases and J dropped 1 base, with 11 bases sitting between them. This CDR3 comprises 14 residues. The CDR3 sequence is CASSPSSANTEAFF. CDR3 coding DNA: TGTGCCAGCAGCCCCAGTTCGGCGAACACTGAAGCTTTCTTT. The full variable domain, completed using reference TRBV9 and TRBJ1-1, is DSGVTQTPKHLITATGQRVTLRCSPRSGDLSVYWYQQSLDQGLQFLIQYYNGEERAKGNILERFSAQQFPDLHSELNLSSLELGDSALYFCASSPSSANTEAFFGQGTRLTVV.

This clonotype has only a few counts. This chain connects TRBV12-3 or TRBV12-4 to TRBJ2-2; D is tentatively TRBD1 or TRBD2 (5 bases each). The CDR3 runs 17 residues. V dropped 3 bases and J dropped 5 bases, with 19 bases sitting between them. CDR3: CASSFVLRGGGTGELFF. In DNA, the CDR3 is TGTGCCAGCAGTTTTGTTTTAAGGGGTGGAGGAACCGGGGAGCTGTTTTTT.

Here the CDR3 reads CASAEGYGPNYGYTF. The CDR3 DNA reads TGTGCCAGCGCGGAGGGGTACGGCCCTAACTATGGCTACACCTTC. The rearrangement joins TRBV6-2 or TRBV6-3 to TRBJ1-2; D possibly corresponds to TRBD1 (5 bases). The CDR3 runs 15 residues. Germline V CDR1 and CDR2: MNHEY, SVGEGT. Trimming pared 8 bases from V and 0 bases from J, leaving 16 bases between.

This clonotype has only a few counts. The chain uses TRBV28 and TRBJ2-3, with D uncertain. This CDR3 is 12 amino acids long. The V end lost 4 bases, the J end lost 7 bases, and 9 bases lay between the germline ends. CDR1 and CDR2 from the germline V gene are MDHEN and SYDVKM. Here the CDR3 DNA reads TGTGCCAGCAGTTCCGGACGCAATACGCAGTATTTT. It is translated as CASSSGRNTQYF.